These T cell receptor beta chains were read from a single sample in a study of blood T cells in healthy people across ages. TCRdb called the 5' RACE reads again in MiXCR, with one record for every CDR3 protein. The table lists roughly 1.9 million distinct CDR3 sequences, about two fifths of them singletons. Input material: blood. These receptor sequences come from a human donor in good health. Each CDR3 is given without its conserved first and last residue.

len	j_gene	v_gene	CDR3aa
12	TRBJ2-1	TRBV12-3/TRBV12-4	ASSLATASNEQF
15	TRBJ2-5	TRBV12-5	ASGLHPNGGLGETQY
13	TRBJ2-5	TRBV5-1	ASSLRAGIQETQY
14	TRBJ2-1	TRBV4-1	ASSQDDRGAWNEQF
12	TRBJ1-1	TRBV5-6	ASSSRTKNTEAF
12	TRBJ1-6	TRBV7-3	ASSLLVGLSPLH
13	TRBJ1-1	TRBV4-2	ASSQVGGEGAEAF
11	TRBJ1-5	TRBV7-3	ASSLRMNQPQH
11	TRBJ1-2	TRBV20-1	SADSGDARGYT
11	TRBJ1-6	TRBV12-3/TRBV12-4	ASSLSRVSPLH
10	TRBJ1-1	TRBV10-2	ASSSRLTEAF
11	TRBJ1-5	TRBV30	AWSGGNDQPQH
14	TRBJ1-4	TRBV20-1	SARDTGGATNEKLF
13	TRBJ2-1	TRBV7-9	ANSLVKGGLFLQF
12	TRBJ1-1	TRBV27	ASSLTGGATEAF
13	TRBJ2-3	TRBV12-3/TRBV12-4	ASSAEGASTDAQY
13	TRBJ1-2	TRBV7-2	ASSWGQWINYGYT
12	TRBJ1-4	TRBV20-1	SARDGRTNEKLF
13	TRBJ2-7	TRBV9	ASSAGTVEGETRY
14	-	TRBV28	ASSFQRELTYNEQY
13	TRBJ2-5	TRBV5-1	ASSFKGTAQETQY
14	TRBJ2-7	TRBV7-6	ASSLASTGLSYEQY
12	TRBJ1-6	TRBV3-1	ASSQGTDNSPLH
12	TRBJ2-1	TRBV29-1	SVVRQGFYNEQF
14	TRBJ1-2	TRBV7-2	ASSEQGRLIRGGYT
14	TRBJ1-4	TRBV20-1	SARDPGLATNEKLF
13	TRBJ2-5	TRBV19	ASSPGLAGFETQY
15	TRBJ2-3	TRBV20-1	SARSGELSGNTDTQY
15	TRBJ2-1	TRBV7-9	ASSLTGGLTRNNEQF
12	TRBJ2-1	TRBV5-1	ASTPAGGYNEQF
13	TRBJ1-2	TRBV6-6	ASRTTGQGAFGYT
12	TRBJ1-5	TRBV7-2	ASAPPGGHQPQH
9	TRBJ2-1	TRBV29-1	SGGTSGKQF
13	TRBJ2-5	TRBV3-1	ASSQDGRAGETQY
15	TRBJ2-3	TRBV4-2	ASSQVGRGAPRDTQY
12	TRBJ2-1	TRBV10-3	AISVAGARNEQF
13	TRBJ2-7	TRBV5-1	ASSFSGTGDNEQY
11	TRBJ2-7	TRBV4-2	ASSQEALYEQY
13	-	TRBV6-5	ASRRQGAFSYEQY
13	TRBJ2-2	TRBV24-1	ATSDSRTLSGELF
11	TRBJ2-4	TRBV20-1	SAENRGENIQY
10	TRBJ2-5	TRBV5-1	ASSSNQETQY
12	TRBJ2-3	TRBV7-2	ASSLAGLSDTQY
12	TRBJ2-1	TRBV5-8	ASSTGGFHNEQF
10	TRBJ1-2	TRBV9	ASSDSVYGYT
13	TRBJ2-3	TRBV29-1	SVETSGDSTDTQY
14	TRBJ2-4	TRBV6-6	ASSYLGQAQRDIQY
15	-	TRBV4-3	ASSQDGTGGGLYEQY